The clone carrying this T cell receptor beta chain occurred a few times. These data are taken from a study of CD8 T cells in ankylosing spondylitis. TCRdb reprocessed the 5' RACE reads with MiXCR, giving one entry per CDR3 protein. The repertoire holds some 250,000 distinct CDR3 sequences, with under 30% as singletons. The receptor was isolated from a male donor with ankylosing spondylitis or in good health (not recorded which). Specimen: blood, either unsorted or a sorted T cell fraction (not recorded which).

CDR3 in DNA: TGCAGTGCGAGTCGAGGCGACACTGAAGCTTTCTTT. This codes for CSASRGDTEAFF. The genes are TRBV20-1 and TRBJ1-1; D unclear. CDR1 DFQATT and CDR2 SNEGSKA come from the germline V gene (reference sequence). The CDR3 is made up of 12 amino acids. V lost 6 bases and J lost 3, with 11 bases in between.